Below are 11 T cell receptor beta chains sequenced from a single sample in a study of cytomegalovirus exposure and HLA in healthy donors (dated by TCRdb to about 2017). To prepare the library, the immunoSEQ multiplex PCR assay was applied. The multiplex PCR relied on a mix of 60 forward primers for TCR Vbeta segments and 13 reverse primers for TCR Jbeta segments. TCRdb took over this immuneACCESS table, retaining in-frame rearrangements with V and J assigned. Such tables are incomplete; in checked studies, under half of the missing clones stem from an unresolved V gene, and the remainder is unexplained. The sample records tens of thousands of clones, around 80% of which are singletons. The ten most abundant clones make up approximately 30% of the sample. Sequenced sample: PBMCs. The source of these receptors is a man in his forties or fifties in good health and CMV-seropositive.

The V gene is TRBV6-5, the J gene TRBJ1-1, with D maybe TRBD1 (6 bases). The CDR3 runs 14 residues. Germline-derived CDR1 and CDR2 are MNHEY and SVGAGI. Trimming shortened V by 6 bases and J by 6 bases, and 17 bases separated the two germline ends. CDR3 nucleotides: TGTGCCAGCAGGCTCTCAGGGGATTGGTCTGAAGCTTTCTTT. Protein: CASRLSGDWSEAFF.

This clone was recorded once. CDR3 protein: CASSLQGVTGEQYF. CDR3 in DNA: TGTGCCAGCAGCCTGCAAGGGGTGACGGGCGAGCAGTACTTC. The chain links TRBV7-8 to TRBJ2-7, with D perhaps TRBD1 (5 bases). CDR3 size: 14 residues. Germline V gives CDR1 SGHVS, CDR2 FQNEAQ. Trimming cost V 5 bases and J 6 bases, with 17 bases left between them. Based on the CDR3 plus reference TRBV7-8 and TRBJ2-7, the full variable domain is GAGVSQSPRYKVAKRGQDVALRCDPISGHVSLFWYQQALGQGPEFLTYFQNEAQLDKSGLPSDRFFAERPEGSVSTLKIQRTQQEDSAVYLCASSLQGVTGEQYFGPGTRLTVT.

This clone was detected only a few times. CDR3 residues: CASSQEADGSYNSPLHF. In DNA form, the CDR3 reads TGTGCCAGCAGCCAAGAAGCCGATGGCTCCTATAATTCACCCCTCCACTTT. The chain combines TRBV4-2 with TRBJ1-6; no clear D gene. This CDR3 comprises 17 residues. Germline loops: CDR1 LGHNA, CDR2 YNFKEQ. Trimming stripped 0 bases from V and 0 bases from J, with 9 bases between.

With respect to this clone: The junction departs from germline at one end; a sequencing error may be responsible. J is TRBJ1-2 and V is TRBV2; D perhaps matches TRBD1 (6 bases). CDR1 SNHLY and CDR2 FYNNEI come from the germline V gene. The CDR3 is made up of 13 amino acids. This chain's CDR3 is CASNEQGIHGYTF. The CDR3 DNA is TGTGCCAGCAATGAACAGGGCATACATGGCTACACCTTC.

DNA of the CDR3: TGTGCCAGCAGCGCCTCCCCAAGTAGTTTCTACGAGCAGTACTTC. Residues: CASSASPSSFYEQYF. The genes are TRBV5-4 and TRBJ2-7; D unresolved. Between the trimmed V and J ends, which lost 4 bases and 3 bases, there was a span of 17 bases. Looked up from germline, CDR1 is SGHNT and CDR2 is YYREEE (reference sequence). The CDR3 totals 15 residues.

This rearrangement joins TRBV5-6 to TRBJ2-5, with D perhaps matching TRBD2 (5 bases). The J call may be faulty, since TRBJ2-7 better matches the DNA end. This CDR3 is built from 13 residues. Per the germline V gene, CDR1 is SGHDT and CDR2 is YYEEEE. The CDR3: CASSLSGHLEQYF. The CDR3 DNA is TGTGCCAGCAGCCTGAGCGGTCATCTCGAGCAGTACTTC.

On this clone itself: At one end the junction does not follow the germline gene, possibly because of a read error. This sequence joins TRBV5-1 and TRBJ2-7, with 9 bases lining up with TRBD1. The germline V gene encodes CDR1 SGHRS and CDR2 YFSETQ. CDR3 size: 15 residues. The CDR3 DNA is TGTGCCAGCAGCCCCCGGACAGGGGTGTCCTACGAGCAGTACTTC. Amino acids: CASSPRTGVSYEQYF.

The chain joins TRBV9 to TRBJ1-1; a possible D gene is TRBD1 (6 bases). Per germline, CDR1 SGDLS and CDR2 YYNGEE. V dropped 0 bases and J dropped 7 bases, with 13 bases sitting between them. This CDR3 has 14 residues. The CDR3 here is CASSVAQTGVEAFF. In DNA, the CDR3 is TGTGCCAGCAGCGTAGCTCAGACAGGCGTTGAAGCTTTCTTT.

This clone was seen more than once but under ten times. The chain combines TRBV7-2 with TRBJ2-1, with D maybe TRBD2 (5 bases). The CDR3 covers 15 residues. Germline loops: CDR1 SGHTA, CDR2 FQGNSA. Trimming removed 4 bases at V and 7 bases at J, with 17 bases between. CDR3 DNA: TGTGCCAGCAGCTCCCGGGGTTTTTTAGGGAATGAGCAGTTCTTC. It is translated as CASSSRGFLGNEQFF.

This clone was counted a single time. The V gene is TRBV6-6, the J gene TRBJ2-7; D may be TRBD1 (6 bases). Per the germline V gene, CDR1 is MNHNY and CDR2 is SVGAGI (reference sequence). The CDR3 covers 15 residues. Trimming pared 6 bases from V and 2 bases from J, leaving 17 bases between. Here the CDR3 reads CASSHRAPSTYEQYF. CDR3 sequence (DNA): TGTGCCAGCAGCCACAGGGCCCCCTCTACCTACGAGCAGTACTTC.

This chain joins TRBV7-2 and TRBJ2-7; 11 bases map to TRBD1. The germline CDR1 and CDR2 sequences are SGHTA and FQGNSA. The length of the CDR3 is 15 residues. V was pared by 4 bases and J by 7 bases, with 9 bases of the junction left unmatched. The CDR3 here is CASSSRSGTGGEQYF. DNA for the CDR3: TGTGCCAGCAGCTCACGTTCCGGGACAGGGGGAGAGCAGTACTTC.